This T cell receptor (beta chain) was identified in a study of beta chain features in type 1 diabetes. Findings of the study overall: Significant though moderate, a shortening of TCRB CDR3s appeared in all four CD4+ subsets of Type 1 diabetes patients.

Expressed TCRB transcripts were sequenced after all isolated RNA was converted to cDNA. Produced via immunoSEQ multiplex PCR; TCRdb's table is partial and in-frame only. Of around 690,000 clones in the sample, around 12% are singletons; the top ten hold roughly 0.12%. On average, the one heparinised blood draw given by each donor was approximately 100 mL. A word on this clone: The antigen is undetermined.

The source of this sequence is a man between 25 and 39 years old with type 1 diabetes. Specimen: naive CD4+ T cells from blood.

CDR3 DNA: TGTGCCAGTAGTATAGATTGGACAGGCGTAAGCAATCAGCCCCAGCATTTT. Translation gives CASSIDWTGVSNQPQHF. The rearrangement uses TRBV19 and TRBJ1-5; TRBD1 agrees at 7 bases. This CDR3 has 17 residues. CDR1 is LNHDA and CDR2 is SQIVND in the germline V gene (reference sequence). J lost 1 base, V lost 0 bases, and 6 bases had no gene match.